A selection of T cell receptor beta chains follows, all from one sample in a study of blood T cell repertoires in COVID-19. Profiling relied on immunoSEQ multiplex PCR, and the TCRdb table lists in-frame clones only, not all of them. Found here are about 180,000 clones, roughly 84% of them singletons; the top ten hold less than 2%. Sequenced sample: peripheral blood. Receptors originate from a human donor in a cohort sampled during active COVID-19. Both conserved end residues are part of each CDR3. D genes are given only for firm matches. Size tells how often a clone was seen (once, few, many) or the class of an expanded clone, and some rows leave it out.

j_call clone_size v_call d_call cdr3_length cdr3_aa cdr3_nt
TRBJ2-7 . TRBV4-1 . 17 CASSRENASPMAYEQYF TGCGCCAGCAGCCGTGAAAATGCGTCGCCTATGGCCTACGAGCAGTACTTC
TRBJ1-1 . TRBV5-4 TRBD1 18 CASSAPGRGQGMNTEAFF TGTGCCAGCAGCGCCCCGGGACGGGGACAGGGGATGAACACTGAAGCTTTCTTT
TRBJ2-3 . TRBV7-7 TRBD2 15 CASSFTSGASDTQYF TGTGCTAGCAGCTTCACTAGCGGGGCCTCAGATACGCAGTATTTT
TRBJ2-3 once TRBV25-1 TRBD2 16 CASSEYLAGGQLGQYF TGTGCCAGCAGTGAATATCTAGCGGGAGGCCAATTGGGGCAGTATTTT
TRBJ2-2 . TRBV6-6 . 15 CASSLGGPNTGELFF TGTGCCAGCAGTTTGGGCGGGCCGAACACCGGGGAGCTGTTTTTT
TRBJ2-1 . TRBV13 . 13 CASSHGQPNEQFF TGTGCCAGCAGCCACGGACAGCCCAATGAGCAGTTCTTC
TRBJ1-4 . TRBV5-1 . 14 CASSSDSPREKLFF TGCGCCAGCAGCTCCGACTCCCCGAGGGAAAAACTGTTTTTT
TRBJ2-7 . TRBV13 . 13 CASSLTDTYEQYF TGTGCCAGCAGCTTGACAGATACCTACGAGCAGTACTTC
TRBJ1-3 . TRBV19 . 14 CASSVTGPGNTIYF TGTGCCAGTAGTGTCACAGGGCCTGGAAACACCATATATTTT
TRBJ2-2 . TRBV13 TRBD1 16 CASSLDRVSNTGELFF TGTGCCAGCAGCCTCGACAGGGTCTCGAACACCGGGGAGCTGTTTTTT
TRBJ2-7 . TRBV5-4 . 16 CASSLGLLGSGYEQYF TGTGCCAGCAGCTTGGGGTTGTTGGGTAGCGGCTACGAGCAGTACTTC
TRBJ1-2 . TRBV27 TRBD1 12 CASSPRGQGYTF TGTGCCAGCAGTCCCAGGGGGCAGGGCTACACCTTC
TRBJ1-2 . TRBV4-2 TRBD1 14 CASSPDRGEGGYTF TGTGCCAGCAGCCCGGACAGGGGCGAGGGTGGCTACACCTTC